Below, 13 T cell receptor beta chains from the same sample are listed, as sequenced in a study of early T cells in non-severe SARS-CoV-2 infection (dated by TCRdb to the early 2020s). The receptor library was made with 5' RACE. Sequencing relied on a NextSeq 500. TCRdb applied fastp at Q25 and MiXCR to the public reads, then kept only in-frame beta chains. All rows with the same CDR3 protein become a single entry with the most common DNA and genes. The sample has tens of thousands of distinct CDR3 sequences on record, roughly 13% of them singletons. The biggest ten clones account for approximately 4.8% of the sample. Source material: whole blood. The receptors were sampled from an adult who was a healthcare worker with PCR-confirmed SARS-CoV-2 infection or an uninfected control (not recorded which).

V gene TRBV29-1 combines with J gene TRBJ2-2, with D possibly TRBD2 on 5 matching bases. The ends were cut back, 7 bases at V and 4 bases at J, with 19 bases in the middle. Per germline, CDR1 SQVTM and CDR2 ANQGSEA. The CDR3 consists of 15 residues. This CDR3 is CSAFGGPMVTGELFF. Written as DNA, the CDR3 is TGCAGCGCCTTCGGCGGGCCTATGGTCACCGGGGAGCTGTTTTTT.

This clonotype was detected only a few times. The V gene is TRBV28, the J gene TRBJ2-7; D gene uncertain. Germline V gives CDR1 MDHEN, CDR2 SYDVKM. This CDR3 has 16 residues. V was trimmed by 3 bases and J by 7 bases, leaving 22 bases between them. Here the CDR3 reads CASSFPGQSVRKEQYF. CDR3 coding DNA: TGTGCCAGCAGTTTTCCTGGGCAGAGTGTACGTAAGGAGCAGTACTTC.

This clonotype was seen ten or more times. V and J are TRBV6-2 or TRBV6-3 and TRBJ1-1; 9 bases match TRBD1. The CDR3 extends over 15 amino acids. CDR1 and CDR2 (germline): MNHEY, SVGEGT. With V trimmed by 2 bases and J by 7 bases, 8 bases remained unmatched. The CDR3 DNA is TGTGCCAGCAGTTACGAGAACAGGGGGCGAGTTGAAGCTTTCTTT. This gives the protein CASSYENRGRVEAFF.

V gene TRBV30 combines with J gene TRBJ1-1; the D is unclear. The CDR3 is 10 residues long. Germline V gives CDR1 GTSNPN, CDR2 SVGIG (reference sequence). V lost 0 bases to trimming and J lost 10 bases, with 6 bases between them. CDR3 in DNA: TGTGCCTGGAGTGTCGAGGTAGCTTTCTTT. Its protein product is CAWSVEVAFF.

This clonotype was seen ten or more times. J is TRBJ2-7 and V is TRBV21-1. TRBV21-1 is classified as a pseudogene. The CDR3 runs to 11 residues. CDR3 sequence (DNA): TGTGCCAGCAGCACCTCCTACGAGCAGTACTTC. As protein: CASSTSYEQYF.

The rearrangement joins TRBV7-2 to TRBJ2-7; D perhaps matches TRBD2 (6 bases). This CDR3 has 16 residues. V lost 5 bases and J 7 bases, leaving 24 bases between the germline ends. In germline, CDR1 is SGHTA, CDR2 FQGNSA. This chain's CDR3 is CASSRPGGTQKVEQYF. In DNA, the CDR3 is TGTGCCAGCAGCCGCCCCGGGGGTACCCAAAAGGTGGAGCAGTACTTC.

This clonotype was counted many times. J is TRBJ2-5 and V is TRBV5-4; unclear D gene. The germline gives CDR1 SGHNT, CDR2 YYREEE (reference sequence). The CDR3 runs to 16 residues. V lost 4 bases and J 2 bases, leaving 18 bases between the germline ends. The CDR3 DNA follows: TGTGCCAGCAGCCAATCACCGGGTTCCGGTCAAGAGACCCAGTACTTC. Translated: CASSQSPGSGQETQYF.

This clonotype was counted a few times. The genes are TRBV5-1 and TRBJ1-2; D is ambiguous. The germline V gene encodes CDR1 SGHRS and CDR2 YFSETQ. The CDR3 length is 13 residues. The germline V and J ends were trimmed by 0 bases and 4 bases, with 7 bases remaining between them. CDR3 bases: TGCGCCAGCAGCTTGGGGTATAGCTATGGCTACACCTTC. Its protein product is CASSLGYSYGYTF.

The V call is TRBV7-2, the J call TRBJ1-1, with unresolved D. The CDR3 is made up of 14 amino acids. V shed 1 base and J shed 1 base, with 7 bases lying between them. The germline V gene encodes CDR1 SGHTA and CDR2 FQGNSA. CDR3 sequence reads: CASSLVWGNTEAFF. CDR3 nucleotide sequence: TGTGCCAGCAGCTTAGTCTGGGGGAACACTGAAGCTTTCTTT.

This rearrangement joins TRBV25-1 to TRBJ1-5; 9 positions match TRBD1. V lost 7 bases, J lost 1 base, and 8 bases stayed unmatched. The germline gives CDR1 MGHDK, CDR2 SYGVNS. The CDR3 has 16 amino acids. This CDR3 is CASIRDRVNSNQPQHF. The CDR3 nucleotides are TGTGCCAGCATCCGGGACAGGGTAAACAGCAATCAGCCCCAGCATTTT.

This clonotype showed up just a few times. J is TRBJ2-3 and V is TRBV20-1, with 10 bases lining up with TRBD1. The junction had 17 bases not matched to a gene; V was cut back by 5 bases and J by 0 bases. Germline V gives CDR1 DFQATT, CDR2 SNEGSKA (reference sequence). The CDR3 extends over 19 amino acids. CDR3 bases: TGCAGTGCTTTTACCATTCCGGGACAGGGGCTACCTAGCACAGATACGCAGTATTTT. This sequence encodes CSAFTIPGQGLPSTDTQYF.

CDR3 amino acids: CASSLEGRLNEKLFF. CDR3 bases: TGTGCCAGCAGTTTGGAGGGACGGCTTAATGAAAAACTGTTTTTT. This sequence joins TRBV12-3 or TRBV12-4 and TRBJ1-4, with D perhaps matching TRBD1 (5 bases). CDR3 length equals 15 residues. With 3 bases removed from V and 4 bases from J, the gap between germline ends came to 12 bases.

This clonotype was seen repeatedly, ten times or more. The V and J genes are TRBV2 and TRBJ1-6, with D possibly TRBD1 on 5 matching bases. Looked up from germline, CDR1 is SNHLY and CDR2 is FYNNEI. V lost 3 bases, J lost 8 bases, and 8 bases lay in between. The CDR3 is made up of 13 amino acids. The CDR3 sequence is CASSDSRDSPLHF. The CDR3 DNA sequence: TGTGCCAGCAGTGATTCCAGGGATTCACCCCTCCACTTT.